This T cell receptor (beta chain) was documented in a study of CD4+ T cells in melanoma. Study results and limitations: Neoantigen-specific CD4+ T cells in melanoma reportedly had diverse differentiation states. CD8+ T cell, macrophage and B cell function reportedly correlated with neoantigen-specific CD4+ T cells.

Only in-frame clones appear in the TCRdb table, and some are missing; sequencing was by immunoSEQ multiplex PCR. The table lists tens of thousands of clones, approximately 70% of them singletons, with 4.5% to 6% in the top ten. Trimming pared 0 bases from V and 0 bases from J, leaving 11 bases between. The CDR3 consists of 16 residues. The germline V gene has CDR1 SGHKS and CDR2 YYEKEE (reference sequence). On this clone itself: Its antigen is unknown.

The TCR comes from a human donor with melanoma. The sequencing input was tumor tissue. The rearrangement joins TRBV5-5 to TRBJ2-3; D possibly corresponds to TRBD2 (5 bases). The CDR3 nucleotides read TGTGCCAGCAGCTTGGTTCCGGGGTCGAGCACAGATACGCAGTATTTT. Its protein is CASSLVPGSSTDTQYF.